These 10 T cell receptor beta chains were all obtained from the same sample, sequenced in a study of shared T cell receptors in the human thymus. The data were produced by immunoSEQ multiplex PCR, yet TCRdb's version contains in-frame clones alone and is incomplete. The sample includes about 380,000 clones, over 90% of them seen just once. The sample consisted of thymocytes. Source of these receptors: a human donor.

This clone was detected a few times. The genes are TRBV6-5 and TRBJ1-5, with 7 bases fitting TRBD1. The V segment lost 4 bases and the J segment 0 bases; nucleotides outside the gene matches: 6. CDR1 and CDR2 (germline): MNHEY, SVGAGI. The CDR3 is 16 residues long. CDR3 nucleotides: TGTGCCAGCAGTTCCGGGGGACAGAATAGCAATCAGCCCCAGCATTTT. This translates into CASSSGGQNSNQPQHF.

The V gene is TRBV28, the J gene TRBJ2-7; no clear D gene. This CDR3 region has 14 residues. The ends were cut back, 2 bases at V and 1 base at J, with 9 bases in the middle. Germline V gives CDR1 MDHEN, CDR2 SYDVKM. In DNA form, the CDR3 reads TGTGCCAGCAGTTTAAATACAGATTCCTACGAGCAGTACTTC. Translated, it gives CASSLNTDSYEQYF. Supplemented by reference TRBV28 and TRBJ2-7, the full variable domain reads DVKVTQSSRYLVKRTGEKVFLECVQDMDHENMFWYRQDPGLGLRLIYFSYDVKMKEKGDIPEGYSVSREKKERFSLILESASTNQTSMYLCASSLNTDSYEQYFGPGTRLTVT.

V is TRBV27 and J is TRBJ2-7, with 9 bases lining up with TRBD1. With 5 bases clipped from V and 6 bases from J, the junction kept 17 bases outside the gene matches. Looked up from germline, CDR1 is MNHEY and CDR2 is SMNVEV (reference sequence). The CDR3 is made up of 17 amino acids. The CDR3: CASSPTPMGQGLVEQYF. The DNA for the CDR3 is TGTGCCAGCAGTCCAACTCCCATGGGACAGGGTCTGGTCGAGCAGTACTTC.

The chain's CDR3 is CASRVGQGARNTFTYEQYF. CDR3 DNA: TGTGCCAGCAGAGTGGGACAGGGGGCTAGAAATACCTTCACCTACGAGCAGTACTTC. V and J are TRBV2 and TRBJ2-7; 12 bases agree with TRBD1. With 6 bases clipped from V and 2 bases from J, the junction kept 17 bases outside the gene matches. The germline gives CDR1 SNHLY, CDR2 FYNNEI. The CDR3 spans 19 residues.

This clone was picked up one time. This chain connects TRBV27 to TRBJ2-1; 7 bases agree with TRBD1. Germline loops: CDR1 MNHEY, CDR2 SMNVEV (reference sequence). J was trimmed by 7 bases and V by 5 bases; bases with no gene match: 5. CDR3 length: 13 residues. The CDR3 nucleotides are TGTGCCAGCAGTCCCGACAGGGTGAATGAGCAGTTCTTC. This sequence encodes CASSPDRVNEQFF.

The V gene is TRBV14, the J gene TRBJ2-1, with 9 bases matching TRBD1. CDR1 and CDR2 from the germline V gene are SGHDN and FVKESK. CDR3 length: 15 amino acids. V was pared by 1 base and J by 7 bases, with 5 bases of the junction left unmatched. The CDR3 is CASSQGDRVRNEQFF. The CDR3 coding sequence is TGTGCCAGCAGCCAAGGGGACAGGGTAAGGAATGAGCAGTTCTTC.

The chain uses TRBV7-9 and TRBJ2-1; 10 nucleotides agree with TRBD2. Germline CDR1 SEHNR, CDR2 FQNEAQ (reference sequence). The CDR3 length is 17 residues. Trimming removed 2 bases from V and 4 bases from J; junction bases left unmatched: 8. CDR3 sequence: CASSLPQREGLYNEQFF. CDR3 nucleotides: TGTGCCAGCAGCTTACCCCAGCGGGAGGGCCTTTACAATGAGCAGTTCTTC.

The chain has TRBV6-6 and TRBJ2-5; tentative D call: TRBD2 (6 bases). The CDR3 extends over 15 amino acids. The germline V gene has CDR1 MNHNY and CDR2 SVGAGI (reference sequence). Trimming pared 6 bases from V and 5 bases from J, leaving 19 bases between. CDR3 loop: CASSTRAGPVETQYF. Written as DNA, the CDR3 is TGTGCCAGCAGCACTAGGGCGGGGCCGGTGGAGACCCAGTACTTC.

J is TRBJ2-6 and V is TRBV11-2; possibly TRBD1 for D (5 bases). CDR1 SGHAT and CDR2 FQNNGV come from the germline V gene. V lost 5 bases and J lost 1, with 9 bases in between. This CDR3 spans 15 amino acids. This chain's CDR3 is CASSPQGSGANVLTF. CDR3 nucleotides: TGTGCCAGCAGCCCCCAGGGTTCTGGGGCCAACGTCCTGACTTTC. The full variable domain, its missing parts supplied by reference TRBV11-2 and TRBJ2-6, is EAGVAQSPRYKIIEKRQSVAFWCNPISGHATLYWYQQILGQGPKLLIQFQNNGVVDDSQLPKDRFSAERLKGVDSTLKIQPAKLEDSAVYLCASSPQGSGANVLTFGAGSRLTVL.

This chain uses TRBV21-1 with TRBJ2-5. TRBV21-1 is shown as a pseudogene. This CDR3 has 13 residues. CDR3 nucleotides: TGTGCCAGCACCAAAAGGGATACGGAGACCCAGTACTTC. It is translated as CASTKRDTETQYF.